This T cell receptor beta chain was observed in a study of blood T cell repertoires in COVID-19. This CDR3 is built from 13 residues. Trimming stripped 8 bases from V and 6 bases from J, with 17 bases between. The germline gives CDR1 GTSNPN, CDR2 SVGIG (reference sequence). Authors' analysis steps: Amplification from reference gene primers served as the basis for estimated nucleated cell counts. Some clones are missing from TCRdb's copy, which holds only in-frame ones; the method was immunoSEQ multiplex PCR. V and J calls and clone size are given by that table; D and trimming were obtained from the DNA. This table has over 200,000 clones, roughly nine tenths appearing once.

The chain uses TRBV30 and TRBJ2-4, with a possible D match to TRBD1 (5 bases). This clonotype originated in a man aged 30 to 39 who had recovered from COVID-19. Material: PBMCs or T cells enriched from blood (not recorded which). In nucleotides, the CDR3 is TGTGCCGCACAGGCCACACTCTCAAACATTCAGTACTTC. It yields the protein CAAQATLSNIQYF.